What follows are 14 T cell receptor beta chains derived from one specimen sequenced in a study of CD8+ T cells in alopecia areata. RNA was isolated and reverse transcribed to cDNA, the sequencing template. Data came from immunoSEQ multiplex PCR; TCRdb stores just in-frame clones and leaves some out. The table lists around 70,000 clones, approximately 30% of them singletons. The treatment is: oral pan-JAK inhibitor, 5-10 mg twice daily. Specimen: CD8+ T cells sorted from blood, collected at week 4, from a patient treated with tofacitinib. The source is a human donor with alopecia areata.

On this clone itself: The same CDR3 also results from other DNA sequences found in this sample. The chain is built from TRBV29-1 and TRBJ2-7; TRBD2 aligns across 7 bases. The V and J ends lost 6 bases and 1 base, in that order; junction bases with no gene match: 6. Germline V gives CDR1 SQVTM, CDR2 ANQGSEA. This CDR3 contains 13 residues. The CDR3 DNA follows: TGCAGCGTATCTAGCGGCCTATCCTACGAGCAGTACTTC. Protein product: CSVSSGLSYEQYF.

The chain has TRBV27 and TRBJ2-5; 7 bases line up with TRBD1. The V gene's germline CDR1 is MNHEY and CDR2 SMNVEV (reference sequence). The CDR3 sequence is 14 residues long. The V and J ends lost 6 bases and 0 bases, in that order; junction bases with no gene match: 4. CDR3 loop: CASRTGMYQETQYF. DNA for the CDR3: TGTGCCAGCAGGACAGGGATGTACCAAGAGACCCAGTACTTC.

The gene calls are TRBV30 and TRBJ2-5; 12 nucleotides align to TRBD1. This CDR3 has 15 residues. V lost 3 bases to trimming and J lost 4 bases; unmatched junction nucleotides: 6. Germline CDR1 is GTSNPN and CDR2 is SVGIG (reference sequence). CDR3 sequence: CAWSVGQGARETQYF. DNA of the CDR3: TGTGCCTGGAGCGTGGGACAGGGGGCGCGAGAGACCCAGTACTTC.

The V call is TRBV29-1, the J call TRBJ1-1; TRBD1 is a possible D gene (6 bases). Trimming left V 6 bases short and J 3 bases short, with 8 bases between. This CDR3 is built from 11 residues. Germline V gene sequence: CDR1 SQVTM, CDR2 ANQGSEA. The DNA for the CDR3 is TGCAGCGTGGCAGGGGACACTGAAGCTTTCTTT. As protein: CSVAGDTEAFF.

This clone was detected only once. V and J are TRBV7-9 and TRBJ1-2; 7 bases align to TRBD1. Germline CDR1 reads SEHNR; CDR2 reads FQNEAQ (reference sequence). CDR3 length equals 14 residues. J gave up 2 bases and V 5 bases, and 5 bases lay outside the gene matches. The CDR3 here is CASSPRDRNYGYTF. CDR3 DNA: TGTGCCAGCAGCCCACGGGACAGAAACTATGGCTACACCTTC.

This clone was detected once. The chain carries TRBV6-5 and TRBJ2-7; D unresolved. This CDR3 has 11 amino acids. Trimming pared 6 bases from V and 4 bases from J, leaving 7 bases between. CDR1 is MNHEY, CDR2 SVGAGI, per germline. As DNA, the CDR3 is TGTGCCAGCAGGGCAGAGTACGAGCAGTACTTC. Protein product: CASRAEYEQYF.

This clone was detected a few times. The gene calls are TRBV5-6 and TRBJ2-2, with D unclear. This CDR3 is built from 12 residues. V was trimmed by 2 bases and J by 9 bases, leaving 8 bases between them. Germline V gene lookup returns CDR1 SGHDT and CDR2 YYEEEE. CDR3 DNA sequence: TGTGCCAGCAGCTTTTCCAGCAGGGAGCTGTTTTTT. This gives the protein CASSFSSRELFF.

This rearrangement joins TRBV7-9 to TRBJ1-5; D not certain. This CDR3 is 12 amino acids long. The ends were cut back, 8 bases at V and 2 bases at J, with 7 bases in the middle. Germline V gene lookup returns CDR1 SEHNR and CDR2 FQNEAQ (reference sequence). CDR3 sequence (DNA): TGTGCCAGCTCTATTGGCAATCAGCCCCAGCATTTT. Translation gives CASSIGNQPQHF. Supplemented by reference TRBV7-9 and TRBJ1-5, the full variable domain reads DTGVSQNPRHKITKRGQNVTFRCDPISEHNRLYWYRQTLGQGPEFLTYFQNEAQLEKSRLLSDRFSAERPKGSFSTLEIQRTEQGDSAMYLCASSIGNQPQHFGDGTRLSIL.

This clone was detected many times. The identical CDR3 is also encoded by other nucleotide sequences in the sample. This chain connects TRBV4-1 to TRBJ2-3; TRBD2 agrees at 11 bases. The CDR3 is 16 amino acids. CDR1 and CDR2 from the germline V gene are MGHRA and YSYEKL. V gave up 1 base and J gave up 2 bases; unmatched junction bases: 2. CDR3 amino acids: CASSQGLAGNTDTQYF. CDR3 sequence (DNA): TGCGCCAGCAGCCAAGGACTAGCGGGAAACACAGATACGCAGTATTTT.

This chain connects TRBV29-1 to TRBJ2-2; perhaps TRBD2 as D (6 bases). Germline V lookup: CDR1 SQVTM, CDR2 ANQGSEA. CDR3 length equals 14 residues. V was cut by 0 bases and J by 3 bases, with 8 bases left in between. DNA for the CDR3: TGCAGCGTTGAAGATTGGAGGGACACCGGGGAGCTGTTTTTT. This sequence encodes CSVEDWRDTGELFF.

The table lists this clone with a few counts. In the same sample, other DNA sequences code for this CDR3. The chain couples TRBV4-3 to TRBJ1-5; D unresolved. V dropped 0 bases and J dropped 0 bases, with 6 bases sitting between them. The CDR3 consists of 15 residues. Germline V gene sequence: CDR1 LGHNA, CDR2 YSLEER. The CDR3 DNA sequence: TGCGCCAGCAGCCAAGAGGGGAATAGCAATCAGCCCCAGCATTTT. Translation gives CASSQEGNSNQPQHF.

J is TRBJ2-7 and V is TRBV30, with D unresolved. CDR3 length: 12 amino acids. The V gene lost 4 bases and the J gene lost 1 base, with 8 bases spanning the gap. CDR1 and CDR2 from the germline V gene are GTSNPN and SVGIG (reference sequence). CDR3 coding DNA: TGTGCCTGGAATCGTCCATCCTACGAGCAGTACTTC. This codes for CAWNRPSYEQYF.

The J gene is TRBJ1-1, the V gene TRBV20-1; no clear D gene. From germline, CDR1 is DFQATT and CDR2 SNEGSKA (reference sequence). Trimming pared 5 bases from V and 0 bases from J, leaving 4 bases between. The CDR3 contains 11 residues. Here the CDR3 reads CSAPVNTEAFF. As DNA, the CDR3 is TGCAGTGCTCCCGTGAACACTGAAGCTTTCTTT.

The chain combines TRBV29-1 with TRBJ2-5, with 8 bases aligning to TRBD1. Trimming took 5 bases from V and 1 from J; bases not matched to a gene: 9. CDR1 SQVTM and CDR2 ANQGSEA come from the germline V gene. The CDR3 length is 15 residues. Here the CDR3 DNA reads TGCAGCGTTCACGTTACAGGGGGTGCCCAAGAGACCCAGTACTTC. Translation: CSVHVTGGAQETQYF. Based on the CDR3 plus reference TRBV29-1 and TRBJ2-5, the full variable domain is SAVISQKPSRDICQRGTSLTIQCQVDSQVTMMFWYRQQPGQSLTLIATANQGSEATYESGFVIDKFPISRPNLTFSTLTVSNMSPEDSSIYLCSVHVTGGAQETQYFGPGTRLLVL.